This T cell receptor beta chain was profiled in a study of blood T cell repertoires in COVID-19. Between the trimmed V and J ends, which lost 5 bases and 5 bases, there was a span of 10 bases. Germline CDR1 is SGHRS and CDR2 is YFSETQ. This CDR3 region has 13 residues. Clones were sequenced by immunoSEQ multiplex PCR, and TCRdb holds only the in-frame ones, with some missing. This sample has some 250,000 clones, with around 86% found just once. The clonotype originates from a man between 18 and 35 years old who had recovered from COVID-19. V gene TRBV5-1 combines with J gene TRBJ2-2; the D gene is possibly TRBD2 (6 bases). The sequencing sample was made of PBMCs or T cells enriched from blood (not recorded which). CDR3 sequence (DNA): TGCGCCAGCAGTCCTGGAGGGACCGGGGAGCTGTTTTTT. It is translated as CASSPGGTGELFF.